Listed here are 7 T cell receptor beta chains from one sample, sequenced in a study of T-cell reconstitution after alpha-beta-depleted transplantation in children. Preparation of the TCRbeta library involved a method that used unique molecular identifiers. TCRdb analysed the PCR reads with MiXCR anew, one entry per CDR3 protein. The data contain just over 350,000 distinct CDR3 sequences, about 14% of them seen just once; the ten biggest clones take up 4% to 5.5%. Sequenced material: PBMCs, taken from the stem cell graft. The source is a human donor who donated a stem cell graft to a child with Fanconi anemia.

V gene TRBV7-9 combines with J gene TRBJ1-1; TRBD1 agrees at 7 bases. The CDR3 is made up of 13 amino acids. With V trimmed by 11 bases and J by 1 base, 7 bases remained unmatched. Germline lookup yields CDR1 SEHNR and CDR2 FQNEAQ (reference sequence). In DNA, the CDR3 is TGTGCCGCACAGGGGTTAAGGAACACTGAAGCTTTCTTT. It codes for CAAQGLRNTEAFF. The complete variable domain, with remaining parts taken from reference TRBV7-9 and TRBJ1-1, reads DTGVSQNPRHKITKRGQNVTFRCDPISEHNRLYWYRQTLGQGPEFLTYFQNEAQLEKSRLLSDRFSAERPKGSFSTLEIQRTEQGDSAMYLCAAQGLRNTEAFFGQGTRLTVV.

The chain recombines TRBV5-6 with TRBJ2-1; possibly TRBD1 for D (6 bases). V lost 2 bases and J lost 6, with 9 bases in between. The germline CDR1 and CDR2 sequences are SGHDT and YYEEEE. This CDR3 contains 13 residues. The DNA of the CDR3 is TGTGCCAGCAGCTTCCAGGGGCCCAATGAGCAGTTCTTC. Its translation: CASSFQGPNEQFF.

This chain connects TRBV18 to TRBJ2-6; D unclear. The CDR3 totals 16 residues. The germline gives CDR1 KGHSH, CDR2 LQKENI. Trimming stripped 0 bases from V and 0 bases from J, with 6 bases between. CDR3 sequence: CASSPPALSGANVLTF. DNA for the CDR3: TGTGCCAGCTCACCACCAGCCCTCTCTGGGGCCAACGTCCTGACTTTC.

The chain has TRBV18 and TRBJ2-5; D might be TRBD2 (5 bases). The CDR3 covers 15 residues. Deletions cut 4 bases from V and 0 bases from J, with 12 bases between. The germline V gene has CDR1 KGHSH and CDR2 LQKENI. CDR3 in DNA: TGTGCCAGCTCACTTCGCGGGCTGTACCAAGAGACCCAGTACTTC. This sequence encodes CASSLRGLYQETQYF.

The chain employs TRBV4-3 and TRBJ2-1; unclear D gene. Germline CDR1 and CDR2: LGHNA and YSLEER. The CDR3 has 14 amino acids. Trimming took 0 bases from V and 7 from J, leaving 10 bases between them. The CDR3 reads CASSQDVNLNEQFF. The CDR3 DNA reads as TGCGCCAGCAGCCAAGACGTTAACCTGAATGAGCAGTTCTTC.

This rearrangement joins TRBV6-5 to TRBJ1-6, with 7 nucleotides matching TRBD1. V lost 0 bases, J lost 8 bases, and 7 bases stayed unmatched. CDR1 is MNHEY, CDR2 SVGAGI, per germline. The CDR3 covers 16 residues. The CDR3 here is CASSYSNKGADSPLHF. The CDR3 region has the DNA TGTGCCAGCAGTTACTCGAACAAGGGGGCGGATTCACCCCTCCACTTT.

This clonotype was seen many times. This chain joins TRBV28 and TRBJ1-2; 7 bases align to TRBD1. V lost 4 bases, J lost 6 bases, and 11 bases stayed unmatched. From germline, CDR1 is MDHEN and CDR2 SYDVKM. This CDR3 region has 15 residues. The CDR3 reads CASSSFQSGGHGYTF. CDR3 in DNA: TGTGCCAGCAGTTCTTTTCAATCAGGGGGACATGGCTACACCTTC.